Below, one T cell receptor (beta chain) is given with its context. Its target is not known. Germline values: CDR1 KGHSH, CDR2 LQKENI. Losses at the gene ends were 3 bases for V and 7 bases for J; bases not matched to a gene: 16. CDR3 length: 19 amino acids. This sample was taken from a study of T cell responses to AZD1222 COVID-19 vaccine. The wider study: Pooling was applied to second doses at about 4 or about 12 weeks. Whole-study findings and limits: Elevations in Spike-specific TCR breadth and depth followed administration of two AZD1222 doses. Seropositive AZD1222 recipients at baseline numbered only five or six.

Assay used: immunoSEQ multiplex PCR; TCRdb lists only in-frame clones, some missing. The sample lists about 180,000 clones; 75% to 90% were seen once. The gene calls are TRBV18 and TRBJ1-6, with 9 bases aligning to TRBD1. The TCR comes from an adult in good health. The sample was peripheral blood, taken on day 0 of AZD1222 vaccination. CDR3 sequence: CASSPRDRERGPGNSPLHF. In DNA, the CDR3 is TGTGCCAGCTCACCCCGGGACAGGGAGAGAGGCCCGGGAAATTCACCCCTCCACTTT.